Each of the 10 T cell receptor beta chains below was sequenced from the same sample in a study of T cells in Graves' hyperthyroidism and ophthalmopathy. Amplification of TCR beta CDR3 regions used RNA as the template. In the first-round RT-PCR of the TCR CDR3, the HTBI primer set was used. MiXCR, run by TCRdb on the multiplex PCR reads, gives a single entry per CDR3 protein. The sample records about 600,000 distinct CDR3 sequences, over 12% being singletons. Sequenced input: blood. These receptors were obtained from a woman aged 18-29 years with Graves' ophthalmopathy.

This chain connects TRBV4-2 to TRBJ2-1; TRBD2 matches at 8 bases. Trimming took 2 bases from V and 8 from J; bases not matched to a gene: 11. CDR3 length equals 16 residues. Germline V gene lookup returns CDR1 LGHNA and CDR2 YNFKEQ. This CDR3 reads CASSQWERESGDEQFF. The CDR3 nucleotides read TGTGCCAGCAGCCAATGGGAGCGGGAGTCCGGCGATGAGCAGTTCTTC.

The CDR3 is CASSQTSGSVANTGELFF. For the CDR3, the DNA is TGTGCCAGCAGCCAGACTAGCGGGAGTGTGGCGAACACCGGGGAGCTGTTTTTT. The rearrangement uses TRBV11-1 and TRBJ2-2; 12 bases agree with TRBD2. Losses at the gene ends were 5 bases for V and 0 bases for J; bases not matched to a gene: 7. The CDR3 consists of 18 residues. Germline V gene data show CDR1 as SGHAT and CDR2 as FQDESV (reference sequence). Supplemented by reference TRBV11-1 and TRBJ2-2, the full variable domain reads EAEVAQSPRYKITEKSQAVAFWCDPISGHATLYWYRQILGQGPELLVQFQDESVVDDSQLPKDRFSAERLKGVDSTLKIQPAELGDSAMYLCASSQTSGSVANTGELFFGEGSRLTVL.

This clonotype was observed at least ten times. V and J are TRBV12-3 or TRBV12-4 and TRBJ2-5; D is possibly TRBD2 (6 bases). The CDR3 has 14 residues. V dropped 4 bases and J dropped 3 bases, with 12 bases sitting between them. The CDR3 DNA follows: TGTGCCAGCAGTTCCAGCGGGTCGAAAGAGACCCAGTACTTC. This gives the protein CASSSSGSKETQYF.

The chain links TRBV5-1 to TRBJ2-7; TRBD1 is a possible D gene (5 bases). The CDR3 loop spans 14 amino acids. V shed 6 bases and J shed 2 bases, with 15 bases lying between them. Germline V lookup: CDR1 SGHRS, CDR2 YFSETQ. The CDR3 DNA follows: TGCGCCAGCAAAGGGGCTGGGGCCGCCTACGAGCAGTACTTC. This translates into CASKGAGAAYEQYF.

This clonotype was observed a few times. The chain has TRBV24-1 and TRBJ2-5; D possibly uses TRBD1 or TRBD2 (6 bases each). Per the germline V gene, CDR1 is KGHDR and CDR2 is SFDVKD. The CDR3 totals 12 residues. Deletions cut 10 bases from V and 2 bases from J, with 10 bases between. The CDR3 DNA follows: TGTGCCACGAGGGGGGATCAAGAGACCCAGTACTTC. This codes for CATRGDQETQYF.

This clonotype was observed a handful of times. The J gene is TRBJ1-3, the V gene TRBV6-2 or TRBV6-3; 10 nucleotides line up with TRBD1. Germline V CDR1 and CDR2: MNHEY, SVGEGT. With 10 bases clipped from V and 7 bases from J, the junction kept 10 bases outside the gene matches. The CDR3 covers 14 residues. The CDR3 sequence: CATRRQGAVNTIYF. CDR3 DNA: TGTGCCACTCGTCGACAGGGGGCTGTGAACACCATATATTTT.

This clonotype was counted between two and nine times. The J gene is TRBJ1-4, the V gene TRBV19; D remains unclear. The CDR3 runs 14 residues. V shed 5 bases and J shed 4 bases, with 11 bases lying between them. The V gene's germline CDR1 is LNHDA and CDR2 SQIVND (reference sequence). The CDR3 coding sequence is TGTGCCAGTAGTGCCCTGTGGGGTAATGAAAAACTGTTTTTT. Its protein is CASSALWGNEKLFF. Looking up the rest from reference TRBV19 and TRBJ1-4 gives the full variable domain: DGGITQSPKYLFRKEGQNVTLSCEQNLNHDAMYWYRQDPGQGLRLIYYSQIVNDFQKGDIAEGYSVSREKKESFPLTVTSAQKNPTAFYLCASSALWGNEKLFFGSGTQLSVL.

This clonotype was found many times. The CDR3 sequence is CASSSPHGTTPGNTIYF. CDR3 DNA: TGTGCCAGCAGCTCTCCCCACGGGACAACCCCTGGAAACACCATATATTTT. The chain employs TRBV28 and TRBJ1-3; TRBD1 might be the D (6 bases). This CDR3 has 17 amino acids. Germline CDR1 and CDR2: MDHEN and SYDVKM. Trimming removed 6 bases at V and 2 bases at J, with 20 bases between.

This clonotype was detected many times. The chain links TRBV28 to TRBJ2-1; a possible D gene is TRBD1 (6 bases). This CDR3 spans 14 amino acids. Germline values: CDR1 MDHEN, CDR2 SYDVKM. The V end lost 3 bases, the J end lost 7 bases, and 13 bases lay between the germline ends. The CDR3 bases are TGTGCCAGCAGTTTCTTGGGGGCGACGAATGAGCAGTTCTTC. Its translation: CASSFLGATNEQFF.

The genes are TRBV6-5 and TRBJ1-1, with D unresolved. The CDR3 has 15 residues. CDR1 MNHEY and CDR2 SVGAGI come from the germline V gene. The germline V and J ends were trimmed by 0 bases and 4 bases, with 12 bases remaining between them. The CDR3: CASSYSDPAGTEAFF. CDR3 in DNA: TGTGCCAGCAGTTACTCGGACCCCGCCGGCACTGAAGCTTTCTTT.